The present TCR beta chain was sequenced within a study of cytomegalovirus exposure and HLA in healthy donors. Study overall: Earlier, roughly 180 million T cells were analyzed, and some 120 million unique TCR beta sequences were found among them. Study-wide findings and caveats: CMV serostatus alone was available as immune exposure information. Across donors, presence/absence analyses took sequencing depth to be roughly uniform.

Trimming pared 5 bases from V and 2 bases from J, leaving 6 bases between. This CDR3 comprises 13 residues. Germline CDR1 SGHTA, CDR2 FQGTGA. Notes on this clone: Its antigen is not known.

Both 60 Vbeta primers and 13 Jbeta primers went into the PCR. The method was immunoSEQ multiplex PCR; TCRdb's version includes in-frame clones alone and lacks a portion of them. Its listing shows about 160,000 clones. The sample was PBMCs. The origin of this receptor is a woman in her sixties or seventies in good health and CMV-seronegative. The chain recombines TRBV7-3 with TRBJ2-2; D is possibly TRBD1 (5 bases). CDR3 coding DNA: TGTGCCAGCAGCCGGACAAACACCGGGGAGCTGTTTTTT. Amino acids: CASSRTNTGELFF. Based on the CDR3 plus reference TRBV7-3 and TRBJ2-2, the full variable domain is GAGVSQTPSNKVTEKGKYVELRCDPISGHTALYWYRQSLGQGPEFLIYFQGTGAADDSGLPNDRFFAVRPEGSVSTLKIQRTERGDSAVYLCASSRTNTGELFFGEGSRLTVL.